This T cell receptor beta chain is from a study of blood T cell repertoires in COVID-19 (dated by TCRdb to the early 2020s). Broadly, across the study: Samples covering the acute and convalescent phases of COVID-19 were provided by collaborators in the United States, Italy and Spain. The dataset comprised deeply sampled blood TCRbeta repertoires from subjects exposed to, actively infected with, or recovered from COVID-19. The material from the prospective study consisted of cDNA or gDNA derived from T cells, B-cell-depleted T cells, or PBMCs. The repertoires were released in a freely available public database meant as a resource for research on the immune response to SARS-CoV-2. Samples came from the ongoing ImmuneRACE study (first 160 participants) plus 1,254 subjects from 6 global collaborators. The sample metadata nearly always contained a de-identified subject ID, COVID-19 status, age in years and sex. Where available, HLA class I and class II types were taken from metadata supplied by the sample provider and were not determined by assay-based typing.

The collaborating institutions used their own protocols to collect whole blood in K2EDTA tubes. For TCRbeta analysis, collaborators shipped samples in one of three forms: frozen whole blood, isolated PBMCs, or DNA extracted from either of those sample types. As concerns this clone: Its binding antigen is unknown. No base qualities exist here, and no much larger clone lies one base off it.

TCRbeta CDR3 regions were amplified from genomic DNA using the immunoSEQ Assay, a bias-controlled multiplex PCR. As for how the authors treated the data: The number of nucleated cells in each sample was estimated from the amplification of reference gene primers within the assay. To quantify the absolute abundance of each unique TCRbeta CDR3 rearrangement, sequence reads were collapsed and filtered. For each sample, productive Simpson clonality was calculated as the square root of Simpson's diversity index over productive rearrangements. TCRdb re-hosts the immuneACCESS table, in-frame sequences only. Its copies lack some clones; in the studies checked, an unresolved V gene accounts for under half of them, and the cause for the rest is not known. Clonal size and the V and J genes are those of that table, whereas D and trimming came from the DNA. The sample table records around 270,000 clones; approximately 80% of these occur just once. The ten largest clones add up to 4.2% of the sample.

Per the germline V gene, MDHEN is the CDR1 and SYDVKM is the CDR2. The germline V end is reduced by 6 bases and the J end by 2 bases; junction bases left unmatched: 11. Inclusive of the bounding cysteine and phenylalanine, the CDR3 is 17 residues long. Only the CDR3 region is kept as DNA, spanning 51 bases read in frame from base 1. The research as a whole found: The quantity of clinical and demographic metadata differed by source and by participant and was supplied without curation.

This clonotype originated in a man aged 55 to 70 with acute or convalescent COVID-19. The sequencing sample was made of peripheral blood. The sequence links TRBV28 to TRBJ1-3, with 9 central nucleotides matching TRBD1. The DNA sequence follows: TGTGCCAGCAGACCGGGACAGGGAAGCTATCCTGGAAACACCATATATTTT. It encodes CASRPGQGSYPGNTIYF.